These 25 T cell receptor beta chains came from one sample sequenced in a study of blood T cell repertoires in COVID-19. The repertoire was sequenced with immunoSEQ multiplex PCR; TCRdb's copy has only in-frame clones and lacks some. This sample has roughly 220,000 clones, with 80% to 90% found just once. Sequencing was performed on peripheral blood. The receptors originated from an elderly man with acute or convalescent COVID-19.

The rearrangement joins TRBV28 to TRBJ1-2; tentative D call: TRBD1 (6 bases). Per the germline V gene, CDR1 is MDHEN and CDR2 is SYDVKM. The CDR3 is 14 residues long. Trimming left V 3 bases short and J 1 base short, with 9 bases between. This CDR3 is CASSLRTDNYGYTF. The DNA of the CDR3 is TGTGCCAGCAGTTTGAGGACAGATAACTATGGCTACACCTTC.

This clone was seen a few times. Other DNA sequences in the sample encode the same CDR3. V is TRBV18 and J is TRBJ1-4, with a weak D call TRBD1 (6 bases). The CDR3 sequence is 14 residues long. CDR1 is KGHSH and CDR2 is LQKENI in the germline V gene. V was pared by 4 bases and J by 5 bases, with 11 bases between. Here the CDR3 reads CASSRGQGNEKLFF. CDR3 bases: TGTGCCAGCTCACGGGGCCAGGGGAATGAAAAACTGTTTTTT. Drawing the rest from reference TRBV18 and TRBJ1-4, the complete variable domain is NAGVMQNPRHLVRRRGQEARLRCSPMKGHSHVYWYRQLPEEGLKFMVYLQKENIIDESGMPKERFSAEFPKEGPSILRIQQVVRGDSAAYFCASSRGQGNEKLFFGSGTQLSVL.

This clone has a single count. The V and J genes are TRBV7-3 and TRBJ2-3; D is possibly TRBD1 (5 bases). The germline CDR1 and CDR2 sequences are SGHTA and FQGTGA. V was clipped by 4 bases and J by 1 base, with 9 bases between them. The CDR3 has 14 amino acids. The CDR3 sequence: CASSSAQGTDTQYF. CDR3 nucleotides: TGTGCCAGCAGCTCAGCACAGGGCACAGATACGCAGTATTTT.

This sequence joins TRBV10-3 and TRBJ2-3; tentatively, D is TRBD1 (6 bases). Deletions cut 0 bases from V and 1 base from J, with 11 bases between. The CDR3 runs 16 residues. CDR1 and CDR2 from the germline V gene are ENHRY and SYGVKD. CDR3 DNA sequence: TGTGCCATCAGTGAGTCGGGCTCAGGGGGCACAGATACGCAGTATTTT. Its translation: CAISESGSGGTDTQYF.

The V call is TRBV27, the J call TRBJ2-1, with 12 bases aligning to TRBD2. V lost 6 bases, J lost 6 bases, and 12 bases stayed unmatched. This CDR3 spans 17 amino acids. Germline loops: CDR1 MNHEY, CDR2 SMNVEV (reference sequence). CDR3 in amino acids: CASRLGLAGLSGNEQFF. CDR3 nucleotides: TGTGCCAGCAGACTAGGACTAGCGGGATTATCCGGCAATGAGCAGTTCTTC.

The chain has TRBV3-1 (or the pseudogene TRBV3-2) and TRBJ1-6; a weak D match, TRBD1 (5 bases). The CDR3 totals 14 residues. Trimming stripped 1 base from V and 10 bases from J, with 11 bases between. CDR1 and CDR2 (germline): LGHDT, YNNKEL (reference sequence). CDR3 DNA: TGTGCCAGCAGCCAAGGCGGGCGGGGGTCACCCCTCCACTTT. It encodes CASSQGGRGSPLHF.

A word on this clone: Other DNA sequences in this sample translate to the same CDR3. The chain joins TRBV18 to TRBJ2-3, with a tentative D call TRBD1 (5 bases). Germline assignment: CDR1 KGHSH and CDR2 LQKENI. This CDR3 has 13 amino acids. Trimming removed 3 bases from V and 1 base from J, with 5 bases in between. CDR3 DNA sequence: TGTGCCAGCTCACCCAGGGGCACAGATACGCAGTATTTT. This gives the protein CASSPRGTDTQYF.

V gene TRBV5-1 combines with J gene TRBJ1-6, with 7 bases lining up with TRBD1. Germline loops: CDR1 SGHRS, CDR2 YFSETQ. Losses at the gene ends were 4 bases for V and 6 bases for J; bases not matched to a gene: 7. This CDR3 has 15 residues. CDR3 DNA sequence: TGCGCCAGCAGCCTCGCCTGGGACAGTAATTCACCCCTCCACTTT. Translation gives CASSLAWDSNSPLHF.

The CDR3 sequence: CASSSPRGQGADEQYF. In DNA, the CDR3 is TGTGCCAGCAGCTCCCCCCGGGGACAGGGGGCCGACGAGCAGTACTTC. V gene TRBV11-2 combines with J gene TRBJ2-7, with 12 bases fitting TRBD1. CDR3 length: 16 residues. Per the germline V gene, CDR1 is SGHAT and CDR2 is FQNNGV. With V trimmed by 4 bases and J by 5 bases, 9 bases remained unmatched. Looking up the rest from reference TRBV11-2 and TRBJ2-7 gives the full variable domain: EAGVAQSPRYKIIEKRQSVAFWCNPISGHATLYWYQQILGQGPKLLIQFQNNGVVDDSQLPKDRFSAERLKGVDSTLKIQPAKLEDSAVYLCASSSPRGQGADEQYFGPGTRLTVT.

V gene TRBV11-1 combines with J gene TRBJ1-2, with D unresolved. The CDR3 loop spans 13 amino acids. The ends were cut back, 3 bases at V and 4 bases at J, with 9 bases in the middle. In germline, CDR1 is SGHAT, CDR2 FQDESV (reference sequence). The CDR3: CASSLGSGYGYTF. The CDR3, as DNA: TGTGCCAGCAGCTTGGGCAGTGGCTATGGCTACACCTTC.

The chain links TRBV3-1 (or the pseudogene TRBV3-2) to TRBJ1-2; D call uncertain. The germline gives CDR1 LGHDT, CDR2 YNNKEL (reference sequence). Deletions cut 0 bases from V and 8 bases from J, with 13 bases between. This CDR3 is built from 14 residues. The CDR3 sequence is CASSQDVSLQGYTF. The CDR3 nucleotides read TGTGCCAGCAGCCAAGATGTTAGTTTGCAAGGCTACACCTTC.

The chain's CDR3 is CASSFGLAGALSYNEQFF. The DNA of the CDR3 is TGTGCCAGCAGCTTTGGACTAGCGGGAGCCCTTTCCTACAATGAGCAGTTCTTC. The V and J genes are TRBV7-2 and TRBJ2-1; 13 bases map to TRBD2. CDR1 and CDR2 from the germline V gene are SGHTA and FQGNSA. Unmatched junction bases numbered 6, after V lost 3 bases and J lost 1 base. This CDR3 region has 18 residues.

This sequence joins TRBV12-3 or TRBV12-4 and TRBJ2-7; D uncertain. The CDR3 is made up of 13 amino acids. V lost 6 bases and J 2 bases, leaving 11 bases between the germline ends. As DNA, the CDR3 is TGTGCCAGCAGGCCCCAGACAACCTACGAGCAGTACTTC. It translates to CASRPQTTYEQYF.

V usage is TRBV6-4 and J usage is TRBJ1-5; D ambiguous. This CDR3 spans 14 amino acids. V was clipped by 5 bases and J by 0 bases, with 8 bases between them. CDR1 is MRHNA and CDR2 is SNTAGT in the germline V gene. CDR3 nucleotides: TGTGCCAGCAGTCCCAGTCATAGCAATCAGCCCCAGCATTTT. This encodes CASSPSHSNQPQHF.

The chain uses TRBV30 and TRBJ1-5; D is undetermined. CDR1 is GTSNPN and CDR2 is SVGIG in the germline V gene (reference sequence). The CDR3 loop spans 14 amino acids. V was clipped by 1 base and J by 0 bases, with 7 bases between them. DNA for the CDR3: TGTGCCTGGAGTGCGCACAATAGCAATCAGCCCCAGCATTTT. Translated: CAWSAHNSNQPQHF. Combining the CDR3 with reference TRBV30 and TRBJ1-5 gives the whole variable domain SQTIHQWPATLVQPVGSPLSLECTVEGTSNPNLYWYRQAAGRGLQLLFYSVGIGQISSEVPQNLSASRPQDRQFILSSKKLLLSDSGFYLCAWSAHNSNQPQHFGDGTRLSIL.

This chain connects TRBV6-1 to TRBJ2-7; 8 bases are shared with TRBD2. V gave up 2 bases and J gave up 2 bases; unmatched junction bases: 5. The CDR3 totals 15 residues. Germline values: CDR1 MNHNS, CDR2 SASEGT. CDR3 sequence (DNA): TGTGCCAGCAGTGAACTAGCGGGCGGGGCCTACGAGCAGTACGTC. Amino acids: CASSELAGGAYEQYV.

The V and J genes are TRBV7-2 and TRBJ2-2, with unresolved D. CDR1 SGHTA and CDR2 FQGNSA come from the germline V gene. V was trimmed by 1 base and J by 2 bases, leaving 5 bases between them. The CDR3 runs to 14 residues. CDR3 region: CASSLVHNTGELFF. CDR3 nucleotide sequence: TGTGCCAGCAGCTTAGTACATAACACCGGGGAGCTGTTTTTT.

The chain has TRBV9 and TRBJ2-1, with 9 nucleotides matching TRBD1. This CDR3 is 14 amino acids long. Germline CDR1 SGDLS, CDR2 YYNGEE. Trimming took 3 bases from V and 7 from J; bases not matched to a gene: 5. In DNA form, the CDR3 reads TGTGCCAGCAGCGCTCGGACAGGGGTTAATGAGCAGTTCTTC. It translates to CASSARTGVNEQFF.

The chain couples TRBV10-3 to TRBJ1-5; maybe TRBD1 (5 bases). Germline V gene data show CDR1 as ENHRY and CDR2 as SYGVKD. The CDR3 has 12 amino acids. The CDR3 nucleotides read TGTGCAGTGGGGGAGGGTAGGCAGCCCCAGCATTTT. Translated, it gives CAVGEGRQPQHF.

This rearrangement joins TRBV5-1 to TRBJ2-7; 7 positions match TRBD2. CDR1 is SGHRS and CDR2 is YFSETQ in the germline V gene. Trimming took 0 bases from V and 0 from J; bases not matched to a gene: 6. The CDR3 runs to 16 residues. In DNA, the CDR3 is TGCGCCAGCAGCTTGGGGCTAGCGGCTAGCTCCTACGAGCAGTACTTC. Translated, it gives CASSLGLAASSYEQYF.

The rearrangement links TRBV27 to TRBJ2-3; TRBD1 is a possible D gene (5 bases). The germline V gene has CDR1 MNHEY and CDR2 SMNVEV (reference sequence). The CDR3 contains 15 residues. Deletions cut 5 bases from V and 0 bases from J, with 12 bases between. The DNA for the CDR3 is TGTGCCAGCAGTAACACAGGAGTAAGCACAGATACGCAGTATTTT. Amino acids: CASSNTGVSTDTQYF.

V and J are TRBV5-1 and TRBJ2-3, with 11 nucleotides matching TRBD2. V gave up 4 bases and J gave up 3 bases; unmatched junction bases: 4. This CDR3 contains 15 residues. The V gene's germline CDR1 is SGHRS and CDR2 YFSETQ. This CDR3 reads CASSVSGRATDTQYF. CDR3 sequence (DNA): TGCGCCAGCAGCGTTAGCGGGAGGGCGACAGATACGCAGTATTTT. The full variable domain, rest sourced from reference TRBV5-1 and TRBJ2-3, is KAGVTQTPRYLIKTRGQQVTLSCSPISGHRSVSWYQQTPGQGLQFLFEYFSETQRNKGNFPGRFSGRQFSNSRSEMNVSTLELGDSALYLCASSVSGRATDTQYFGPGTRLTVL.

The V gene is TRBV18, the J gene TRBJ1-1, with D unresolved. Germline V gives CDR1 KGHSH, CDR2 LQKENI. This CDR3 spans 14 amino acids. Trimming removed 0 bases at V and 11 bases at J, with 16 bases between. The CDR3 nucleotides are TGTGCCAGCTCACCACCGTCCAGGCCCGATGGGGCTTTCTTT. This translates into CASSPPSRPDGAFF.

V and J are TRBV19 and TRBJ1-5; TRBD1 might be the D (6 bases). Per the germline V gene, CDR1 is LNHDA and CDR2 is SQIVND (reference sequence). V lost 7 bases and J 2 bases, leaving 12 bases between the germline ends. This CDR3 has 14 residues. CDR3 residues: CASTVTGRNQPQHF. Written as DNA, the CDR3 is TGTGCCAGTACCGTCACAGGGCGCAATCAGCCCCAGCATTTT.

On this clone itself: The missing conserved phenylalanine or tryptophan at the end of this CDR3 makes a read error likely. The DNA is omitted, as the CDR3 cannot be located on it reliably, and the CDR3 follows TCRdb's listing. V is TRBV15 and J is TRBJ1-1; the D call of TRBD1 is as the table states it, not checked on the DNA. Both ends counted, the CDR3 spans 11 residues. Germline values: CDR1 LNHNV, CDR2 YYDKDF (reference sequence). The CDR3 here is CATSRGNTPDY.